One sample yielded the 3 T cell receptor beta chains listed below, sequenced in a study of blood T cells in healthy people across ages. PCR was performed a second time for roughly 7 to 11 cycles using a sample-barcoded 5' primer and a J-beta primer mix. MiXCR, run by TCRdb on the 5' RACE reads, gives a single entry per CDR3 protein. The table has fewer than 1,000,000 distinct CDR3 sequences, about 42% seen once. The specimen sequenced was blood. The receptor set was obtained from an elderly man in good health.

The chain joins TRBV7-2 to TRBJ2-7, with D tentatively TRBD2 (6 bases). The CDR3 is 15 amino acids. Germline-derived CDR1 and CDR2 are SGHTA and FQGNSA. V gave up 5 bases and J gave up 10 bases, with 24 bases separating them. The CDR3 spells CASSGRGPSGEAQYF. CDR3 nucleotides: TGTGCCAGCAGCGGCCGGGGTCCGTCCGGGGAGGCCCAGTACTTC.

This clonotype was counted ten times or more. The chain uses TRBV7-2 and TRBJ2-5, with 9 bases identical to TRBD2. CDR1 and CDR2 from the germline V gene are SGHTA and FQGNSA. The CDR3 covers 15 residues. Germline trimming cut 6 bases from V and 5 bases from J; bases unmatched to any gene: 10. The CDR3 sequence: CASSYTGTSFETQYF. In nucleotides, the CDR3 is TGTGCCAGCAGTTATACCGGGACTAGCTTCGAGACCCAGTACTTC.

The CDR3 region has the DNA TGTGCCAGCAGTCCACGGGATAATAACCCTCCCGGGGAGCTGTTTTTT. Translated: CASSPRDNNPPGELFF. The chain couples TRBV6-6 to TRBJ2-2, with D perhaps TRBD2 (5 bases). The CDR3 runs to 16 residues. Trimming stripped 5 bases from V and 6 bases from J, with 19 bases between. Germline V gives CDR1 MNHNY, CDR2 SVGAGI (reference sequence).